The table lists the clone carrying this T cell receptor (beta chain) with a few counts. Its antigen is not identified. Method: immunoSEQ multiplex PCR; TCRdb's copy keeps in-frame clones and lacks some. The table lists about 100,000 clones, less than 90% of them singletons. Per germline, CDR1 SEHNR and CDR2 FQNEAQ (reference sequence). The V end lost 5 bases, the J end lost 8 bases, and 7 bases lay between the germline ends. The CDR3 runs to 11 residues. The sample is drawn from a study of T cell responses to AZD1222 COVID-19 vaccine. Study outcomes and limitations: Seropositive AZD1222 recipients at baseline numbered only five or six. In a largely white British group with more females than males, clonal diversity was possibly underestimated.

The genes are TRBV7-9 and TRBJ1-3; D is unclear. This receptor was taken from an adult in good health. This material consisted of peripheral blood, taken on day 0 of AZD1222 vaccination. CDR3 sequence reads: CASSPTDTIYF. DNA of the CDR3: TGTGCCAGCAGCCCCACGGACACCATATATTTT.